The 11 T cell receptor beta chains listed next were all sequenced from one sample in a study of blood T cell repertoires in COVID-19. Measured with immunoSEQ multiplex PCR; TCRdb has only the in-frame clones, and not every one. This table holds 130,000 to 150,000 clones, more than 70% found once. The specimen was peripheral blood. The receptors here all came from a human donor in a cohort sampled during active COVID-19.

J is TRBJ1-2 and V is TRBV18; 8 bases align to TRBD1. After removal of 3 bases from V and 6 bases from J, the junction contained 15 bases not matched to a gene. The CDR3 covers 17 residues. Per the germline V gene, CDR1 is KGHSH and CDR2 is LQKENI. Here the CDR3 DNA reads TGTGCCAGCTCACCGCAACAGGGGGTTGGGAAGAACGATGGCTACACCTTC. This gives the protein CASSPQQGVGKNDGYTF.

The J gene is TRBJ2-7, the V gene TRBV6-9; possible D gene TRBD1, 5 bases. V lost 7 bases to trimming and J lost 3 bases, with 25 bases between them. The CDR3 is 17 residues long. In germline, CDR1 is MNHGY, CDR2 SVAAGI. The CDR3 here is CASTHYPAPGIYYEQYF. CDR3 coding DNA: TGTGCCAGCACCCATTATCCCGCGCCAGGGATATACTACGAGCAGTACTTC.

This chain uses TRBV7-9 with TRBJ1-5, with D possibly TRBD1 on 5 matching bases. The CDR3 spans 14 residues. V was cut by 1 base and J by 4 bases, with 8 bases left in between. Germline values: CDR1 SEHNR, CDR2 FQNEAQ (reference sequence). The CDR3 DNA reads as TGTGCCAGCAGCTTAGGGGGGGGGAATCAGCCCCAGCATTTT. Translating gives CASSLGGGNQPQHF.

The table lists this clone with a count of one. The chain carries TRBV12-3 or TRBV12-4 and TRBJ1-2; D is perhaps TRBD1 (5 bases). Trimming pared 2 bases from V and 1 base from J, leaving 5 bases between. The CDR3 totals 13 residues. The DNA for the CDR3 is TGTGCCAGCAGTTTAAGGGGTAACTATGGCTACACCTTC. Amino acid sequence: CASSLRGNYGYTF.

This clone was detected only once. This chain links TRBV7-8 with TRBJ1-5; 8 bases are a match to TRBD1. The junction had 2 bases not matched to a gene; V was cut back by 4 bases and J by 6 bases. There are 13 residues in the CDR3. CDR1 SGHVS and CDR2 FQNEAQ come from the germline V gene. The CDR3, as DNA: TGTGCCAGCAGCTCGGACAGGGTTCAGCCCCAGCATTTT. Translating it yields CASSSDRVQPQHF.

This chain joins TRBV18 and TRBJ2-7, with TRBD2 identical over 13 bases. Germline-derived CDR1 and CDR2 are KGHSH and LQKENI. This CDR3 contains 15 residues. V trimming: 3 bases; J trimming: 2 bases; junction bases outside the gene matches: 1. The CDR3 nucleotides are TGTGCCAGCTCACCGGGGACTAGCGGGACCTACGAGCAGTACTTC. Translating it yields CASSPGTSGTYEQYF.

The CDR3 reads CASRLGRSGSEQFF. The CDR3 bases are TGCGCCAGCAGACTTGGTCGCTCAGGCAGTGAGCAGTTCTTC. J is TRBJ2-1 and V is TRBV10-2, with D hard to call. Trimming pared 6 bases from V and 9 bases from J, leaving 18 bases between. CDR1 and CDR2 (germline): WSHSY, SAAADI. This CDR3 has 14 residues.

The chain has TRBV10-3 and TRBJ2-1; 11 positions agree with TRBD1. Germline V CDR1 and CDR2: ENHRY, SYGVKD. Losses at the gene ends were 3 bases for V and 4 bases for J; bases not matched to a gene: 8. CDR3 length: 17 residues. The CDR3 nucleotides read TGTGCCATCAGTGACCTACAGGGACAGGGGGGATACAATGAGCAGTTCTTC. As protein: CAISDLQGQGGYNEQFF.

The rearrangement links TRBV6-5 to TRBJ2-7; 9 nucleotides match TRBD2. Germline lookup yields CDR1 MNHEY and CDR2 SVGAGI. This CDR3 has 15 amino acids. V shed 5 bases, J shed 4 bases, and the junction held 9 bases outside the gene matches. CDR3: CASSPSGRTRYEQYF. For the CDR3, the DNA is TGTGCCAGCAGTCCGAGCGGGAGGACTCGATACGAGCAGTACTTC.

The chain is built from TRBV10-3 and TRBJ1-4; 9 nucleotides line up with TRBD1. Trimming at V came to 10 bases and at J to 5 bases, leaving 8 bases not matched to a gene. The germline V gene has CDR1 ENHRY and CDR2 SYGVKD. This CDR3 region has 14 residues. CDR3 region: CATQQTGGNEKLFF. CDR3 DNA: TGTGCCACGCAACAGACAGGGGGGAATGAAAAACTGTTTTTT.

The CDR3 is CASSQVGPSYEQYF. In nucleotides, the CDR3 is TGTGCCAGCAGCCAAGTGGGCCCCTCCTACGAGCAGTACTTC. V is TRBV14 and J is TRBJ2-7; D is unclear. The CDR3 spans 14 residues. V was trimmed by 1 base and J by 0 bases, leaving 7 bases between them. CDR1 and CDR2 (germline): SGHDN, FVKESK.